This T cell receptor (beta chain) was recovered during a study of blood T cells in healthy people across ages. The CDR3 covers 12 residues. Germline CDR1 and CDR2: SGDLS and YYNGEE. V lost 0 bases and J 5 bases, leaving 3 bases between the germline ends. Through a sample-barcoded 5' primer and a J-beta primer mix, a second PCR was run for roughly 7 to 11 cycles. TCRdb passed the 5' RACE reads through MiXCR, listing each CDR3 protein once. Here the sample spans 1,800,000 or so distinct CDR3 sequences, about two fifths being singletons. In its sample, this clonotype was seen many times. The specimen sequenced was blood. The chain recombines TRBV9 with TRBJ2-1; D is undetermined. The source is a human donor in good health. The CDR3 DNA follows: TGTGCCAGCAGCGTAGGGAACAATGAGCAGTTCTTC. It yields the protein CASSVGNNEQFF.